Listed below are T cell receptor beta chains from one sample, sequenced in a study of early T cells in non-severe SARS-CoV-2 infection. Using its own MiXCR run on the 5' RACE reads, TCRdb lists one record per CDR3 protein. This sample yields about 98,000 distinct CDR3 sequences, of which roughly 11% are seen a single time; approximately 5% belongs to the top ten. Sequenced: whole blood. Every receptor here comes from an adult who was a healthcare worker with PCR-confirmed SARS-CoV-2 infection or an uninfected control (not recorded which). CDR3s include the opening cysteine and the closing phenylalanine or tryptophan. D genes are given only for firm matches. Some rows have no size entry. The others give once, few or many, or a class for an expanded clone.

NA | TRBJ1-4 | TRBV7-2 | NA | TGTGCCAGCAGCTTAGTAGTGGCACTCGGGGGACGAAGTGAAAAACTGTTTTTT | CASSLVVALGGRSEKLFF
few | TRBJ2-1 | TRBV9 | TRBD2 | TGTGCCAGCAGCCCTCGGACTAGCGGGAGTGGTGAGCAGTTCTTC | CASSPRTSGSGEQFF
NA | TRBJ1-1 | TRBV9 | NA | TGTGCCAGCAGCGTAGGCAGGACGGCGAACACTGAAGCTTTCTTT | CASSVGRTANTEAFF
NA | TRBJ1-1 | TRBV11-1 | NA | TGTGCCAGCCTGGATGTCTCAGACACTGAAGCTTTCTTT | CASLDVSDTEAFF
few | TRBJ2-5 | TRBV2 | NA | TGTGCCAGCAGTGAAGAGCAGGTCCAAGAGACCCAGTACTTC | CASSEEQVQETQYF
few | TRBJ1-1 | TRBV25-1 | NA | TGTGCCAGCAGTCCGACCGGCCGGAGCGTTTTCTTT | CASSPTGRSVFF
many | TRBJ2-7 | TRBV12-3/TRBV12-4 | NA | TGTGCCAGCAGTGACCTATCCCCCTACGAGCAGTACTTC | CASSDLSPYEQYF
NA | TRBJ1-4 | TRBV5-1 | NA | TGCGCCAGCAGCCGTGCCGGACAAAACGAAAAACTGTTTTTT | CASSRAGQNEKLFF
NA | TRBJ2-7 | TRBV3-1 | NA | TGTGCCAGCAGCCAAGAGGGCCTCTCCTACGAGCAGTACTTC | CASSQEGLSYEQYF
few | TRBJ1-1 | TRBV12-3/TRBV12-4 | NA | TGTGCCAGCAGTTTTCAGTCCCCTGAAGCTTTCTTT | CASSFQSPEAFF
NA | TRBJ1-2 | TRBV6-2/TRBV6-3 | TRBD1 | TGTGCCAGCAGCCTCCTACTTCCCGGGACAGGGGGCCACGGCTACACCTTC | CASSLLLPGTGGHGYTF
many | TRBJ1-5 | TRBV9 | NA | TGTGCCAGCAGCGTAAGTACAGCCAGCAATCAGCCCCAGCATTTT | CASSVSTASNQPQHF
many | TRBJ2-1 | TRBV30 | TRBD2 | TGTGCCTGTCCTAGCGGGCAATACAATGAGCAGTTCTTC | CACPSGQYNEQFF
NA | TRBJ1-5 | TRBV28 | NA | TGTGCCAGCAACCCTGGACAGACAAATCAGCCCCAGCATTTT | CASNPGQTNQPQHF
NA | TRBJ2-3 | TRBV29-1 | TRBD2 | TGCAGCAGCGGACTAGCGGCCACAGATACGCAGTATTTT | CSSGLAATDTQYF
NA | TRBJ2-5 | TRBV5-1 | NA | TGCGCCAGCAGCTTTGGTGGAGGTAGTACAGAGACCCAGTACTTC | CASSFGGGSTETQYF
NA | TRBJ2-3 | TRBV20-1 | NA | TGCAGTGCTAGGGGGCACACAGATACGCAGTATTTT | CSARGHTDTQYF
many | TRBJ2-1 | TRBV7-2 | NA | TGTGCCAGCAGCCCAGGGGGGGTTCCTGAGCAGTTCTTC | CASSPGGVPEQFF
few | TRBJ2-3 | TRBV3-1 | NA | TGTGCCAGCAGCCAAGATCCGTTTGGCGGGGAAGGAGATACGCAGTATTTT | CASSQDPFGGEGDTQYF
NA | TRBJ1-3 | TRBV20-1 | TRBD1 | TGCAGTGCCGACAGGGGGACTGGAAACACCATATATTTT | CSADRGTGNTIYF
NA | TRBJ2-1 | TRBV6-2/TRBV6-3 | NA | TGTGCCAGCAGTTCCCCTGTCTACTCATACAATGAGCAGTTCTTC | CASSSPVYSYNEQFF
NA | TRBJ1-1 | TRBV7-9 | NA | TGTGCCAGCAGCCTTGGCAGGGTCCCAGCTTTCTTT | CASSLGRVPAFF
few | TRBJ1-1 | TRBV20-1 | NA | TGCAGTGCTAGTCTCACATGGGACACTGAAGCTTTCTTT | CSASLTWDTEAFF
NA | TRBJ2-3 | TRBV6-5 | NA | TGTGCCAGCAGTTACAGCCAGGGGGGGACAGATACGCAGTATTTT | CASSYSQGGTDTQYF
NA | TRBJ2-1 | TRBV20-1 | NA | TGCAGTGCTAGACCCAGGCTATACAATGAGCAGTTCTTC | CSARPRLYNEQFF
few | TRBJ2-1 | TRBV7-2 | NA | TGTGCCAGCAGCCCATGGGGGGTCACCTACAATGAGCAGTTCTTC | CASSPWGVTYNEQFF
NA | TRBJ2-5 | TRBV28 | TRBD1 | TGTGCCAGCAGTTCAACGACAGGGACGAAGTACTTC | CASSSTTGTKYF
many | TRBJ1-4 | TRBV15 | TRBD1 | TGTGCCACCAGCAGAGATCGGACAGGGTCCGAAAAACTGTTTTTT | CATSRDRTGSEKLFF
NA | TRBJ2-7 | TRBV7-2 | NA | TGTGCCAGCAGCTGGGGCCTGATTAGAATCCACGAGCAGTACTTC | CASSWGLIRIHEQYF
NA | TRBJ2-1 | TRBV20-1 | TRBD1 | TGCAGTGCTAGCTCCGGGACAGGGGCCACGGGGCATGAGCAGTTCTTC | CSASSGTGATGHEQFF
many | TRBJ2-2 | TRBV3-1 | NA | TGTGCCAGCAGCCGCAGACGATCCCAGAACACCGGGGAGCTGTTTTTT | CASSRRRSQNTGELFF
NA | TRBJ2-5 | TRBV18 | NA | TGTGCCAGCTCACCCGCAGGGTCCGTGGAGACCCAGTACTTC | CASSPAGSVETQYF
few | TRBJ2-7 | TRBV27 | NA | TGTGCCAGCAGCTACAGGGTAGGGGCCTACGAGCAGTACTTC | CASSYRVGAYEQYF
NA | TRBJ2-7 | TRBV4-1 | TRBD1 | TGCGCCAGCAGCCAAGTAGCAGGGGGCATGTACGAGCAGTACTTC | CASSQVAGGMYEQYF
NA | TRBJ1-1 | TRBV2 | NA | TGTGCCAGCAACTGGAGAGCGGCTGAAGCTTTCTTT | CASNWRAAEAFF
few | TRBJ2-5 | TRBV28 | NA | TGTGCCAGCAGTCAAGGAGGGGTACAAGAGACCCAGTACTTC | CASSQGGVQETQYF
many | TRBJ1-5 | TRBV4-1 | NA | TGCGCCAGCAGCCAAGGAGGGCAAGTTAATCAGCCCCAGCATTTT | CASSQGGQVNQPQHF
NA | TRBJ2-7 | TRBV27 | TRBD1 | TGTGCCAGCAGCCCTAGGGACAGCAGCCACGAGCAGTACTTC | CASSPRDSSHEQYF
many | TRBJ1-2 | TRBV6-5 | NA | TGTGCCAGCAGTATCATAGGGTCCGATGGCTACACCTTC | CASSIIGSDGYTF
NA | TRBJ2-5 | TRBV12-3/TRBV12-4 | NA | TGTGCCAGCAGTTTAAATTCGTATACGGGTTTTTCAGAGACCCAGTACTTC | CASSLNSYTGFSETQYF
few | TRBJ1-4 | TRBV6-5 | NA | TGTGCCAGCAGTTACTCCCCAAGAGAAAAACTGTTTTTT | CASSYSPREKLFF
few | TRBJ2-7 | TRBV29-1 | NA | TGCAGCGTTGTGCACAGCCGCTCCTACGAGCAGTACTTC | CSVVHSRSYEQYF
many | TRBJ1-3 | TRBV7-9 | NA | TGTGCCAGCAGCTTAGGACGGACCCCTGGAAACACCATATATTTT | CASSLGRTPGNTIYF
NA | TRBJ2-3 | TRBV6-5 | TRBD2 | TGTGCCAGCAGTGCAAGACTAGCGGGAGGTCCAGATACGCAGTATTTT | CASSARLAGGPDTQYF
NA | TRBJ2-2 | TRBV7-8 | TRBD2 | TGTGCCAGCAGCTTTTCCAGCGGGGTCCTGAACACCGGGGAGCTGTTTTTT | CASSFSSGVLNTGELFF
few | TRBJ2-3 | TRBV5-1 | NA | TGCGCCAGCAGCTTTCCCGGGGTCACAGATACGCAGTATTTT | CASSFPGVTDTQYF